The 9 T cell receptor beta chains presented below share a single source sample, sequenced in a study. TCRdb passed the RT-PCR reads through MiXCR, listing each CDR3 protein once. The sample yields about 680,000 distinct CDR3 sequences, 14% seen once. Sequencing input: memory CD4+ T cells from blood. These TCRs come from a female donor in good health, serving as a healthy control.

This clonotype was counted a few times. This sequence joins TRBV7-2 and TRBJ2-7, with 8 bases matching TRBD1. Trimming cost V 10 bases and J 0 bases; bases outside gene matches: 2. The CDR3 totals 12 residues. Germline V gene sequence: CDR1 SGHTA, CDR2 FQGNSA. The CDR3 loop reads CAIQGDSYEQYF. In nucleotides, the CDR3 is TGTGCCATACAGGGGGACTCCTACGAGCAGTACTTC.

This clonotype was found many times. The chain combines TRBV20-1 with TRBJ2-1, with 15 bases matching TRBD2. This CDR3 has 16 amino acids. Germline V CDR1 and CDR2: DFQATT, SNEGSKA (reference sequence). J gave up 7 bases and V 4 bases, and 8 bases lay outside the gene matches. The DNA for the CDR3 is TGCAGTGCTAATTCCGGACTAGCGGGAGGGGTGAATGAGCAGTTCTTC. It specifies CSANSGLAGGVNEQFF.

This clonotype was detected only a few times. The V and J genes are TRBV27 and TRBJ2-1; D is uncertain. CDR1 and CDR2 (germline): MNHEY, SMNVEV (reference sequence). V lost 4 bases, J lost 4 bases, and 14 bases lay in between. The CDR3 runs 15 residues. For the CDR3, the DNA is TGTGCCAGCAGTTACGCTGCAGCGCCGTACAATGAGCAGTTCTTC. Protein sequence: CASSYAAAPYNEQFF.

This clonotype was detected many times. The chain has TRBV20-1 and TRBJ1-2; TRBD1 matches 8 bases. The length of the CDR3 is 14 residues. Trimming removed 3 bases from V and 8 bases from J; junction bases left unmatched: 11. Germline V gene sequence: CDR1 DFQATT, CDR2 SNEGSKA (reference sequence). The CDR3 region is CSASHAGGWGGYTF. The CDR3 DNA sequence: TGCAGTGCTAGTCATGCAGGGGGCTGGGGAGGCTACACCTTC.

This clonotype occurred many times. The V gene is TRBV28, the J gene TRBJ2-6; D might be TRBD2 (5 bases). V was shortened by 7 bases and J by 2 bases, with 21 bases between the two germline ends. This CDR3 comprises 18 residues. In germline, CDR1 is MDHEN, CDR2 SYDVKM. CDR3 sequence: CASTLGRMRKTGANVLTF. The CDR3 DNA sequence: TGTGCCAGCACCCTTGGGAGAATGAGGAAAACTGGGGCCAACGTCCTGACTTTC.

The chain combines TRBV7-9 with TRBJ1-2; maybe TRBD1 (6 bases). The V end was cut by 5 bases, the J end by 8 bases, with 24 bases between. Germline loops: CDR1 SEHNR, CDR2 FQNEAQ (reference sequence). This CDR3 region has 16 residues. CDR3: CASSPALGQGRIGYTF. CDR3 nucleotides: TGTGCCAGCAGCCCCGCCCTTGGGCAGGGGAGGATAGGCTACACCTTC.

The CDR3: CSAEDRASGQPQHF. DNA of the CDR3: TGCAGTGCTGAAGACAGGGCCTCGGGCCAGCCCCAGCATTTT. The V gene is TRBV20-1, the J gene TRBJ1-5; 7 bases agree with TRBD1. Per germline, CDR1 DFQATT and CDR2 SNEGSKA (reference sequence). The CDR3 is 14 residues long. J was trimmed by 7 bases and V by 5 bases; bases with no gene match: 11.

The chain carries TRBV3-1 and TRBJ2-3, with TRBD1 matching over 8 bases. Germline V gene sequence: CDR1 LGHDT, CDR2 YNNKEL (reference sequence). J lost 4 bases, V lost 0 bases, and 12 bases had no gene match. The CDR3 runs 18 residues. The CDR3 sequence is CASSQDSWQGALADTQYF. As DNA, the CDR3 is TGTGCCAGCAGCCAAGATAGTTGGCAGGGGGCTCTCGCAGATACGCAGTATTTT.

The V gene is TRBV7-2, the J gene TRBJ1-1; 8 nucleotides line up with TRBD1. V was clipped by 4 bases and J by 4 bases; unmatched bases: 8. The germline V gene has CDR1 SGHTA and CDR2 FQGNSA. CDR3 size: 15 residues. CDR3 residues: CASSYVQGAGTEAFF. CDR3 nucleotide sequence: TGTGCCAGCAGCTACGTTCAGGGGGCTGGCACTGAAGCTTTCTTT.